These 16 T cell receptor beta chains share one sample of origin, sequenced in a study of long-term antiretroviral therapy in people with HIV. The assay used was immunoSEQ (version v3.0), run at survey level. The assay was immunoSEQ multiplex PCR, and TCRdb's table has in-frame clones only and misses some. The table lists roughly 30,000 clones, approximately 85% of them singletons. Sequencing used unsorted PBMCs, obtained 0.8 years before starting antiretroviral therapy. Source of these receptors: a man younger than 30 with HIV.

CDR3 region: CASSVNREDGYTF. CDR3 nucleotides: TGTGCCAGCAGTGTTAACAGGGAGGATGGCTACACCTTC. The V call is TRBV6-1, the J call TRBJ1-2, with a possible D match to TRBD1 (6 bases). This CDR3 comprises 13 residues. The germline V gene has CDR1 MNHNS and CDR2 SASEGT. V lost 4 bases and J 6 bases, leaving 12 bases between the germline ends.

The chain employs TRBV9 and TRBJ2-6; the D call may be TRBD1 or TRBD2 (5 bases each). CDR3 size: 16 residues. V lost 4 bases, J lost 0 bases, and 11 bases lay in between. Germline CDR1 is SGDLS and CDR2 is YYNGEE. Here the CDR3 reads CASSKGRLSGANVLTF. CDR3 DNA: TGTGCCAGCAGCAAGGGACGTCTCTCTGGGGCCAACGTCCTGACTTTC.

This chain connects TRBV7-3 to TRBJ2-7; 9 bases agree with TRBD2. The CDR3 runs to 15 residues. The junction had 8 bases not matched to a gene; V was cut back by 5 bases and J by 3 bases. The germline V gene encodes CDR1 SGHTA and CDR2 FQGTGA. CDR3 nucleotides: TGTGCCAGCAGCAATAGCGGGGGACGCGGCTACGAGCAGTACTTC. Translated: CASSNSGGRGYEQYF. The full variable domain, in which reference TRBV7-3 and TRBJ2-7 provide the parts outside the CDR3, is GAGVSQTPSNKVTEKGKYVELRCDPISGHTALYWYRQSLGQGPEFLIYFQGTGAADDSGLPNDRFFAVRPEGSVSTLKIQRTERGDSAVYLCASSNSGGRGYEQYFGPGTRLTVT.

The genes are TRBV10-3 and TRBJ1-2, with TRBD1 identical over 10 bases. This CDR3 comprises 15 residues. V lost 5 bases to trimming and J lost 4 bases; unmatched junction nucleotides: 7. Germline V lookup: CDR1 ENHRY, CDR2 SYGVKD. DNA of the CDR3: TGTGCCATCAGTTTTGGACAGGGGGATCCCTATGGCTACACCTTC. Its protein is CAISFGQGDPYGYTF.

The rearrangement uses TRBV6-6 and TRBJ2-4; D unresolved. The CDR3 runs to 12 residues. From germline, CDR1 is MNHNY and CDR2 SVGAGI (reference sequence). Trimming removed 0 bases at V and 6 bases at J, with 3 bases between. The CDR3 DNA sequence: TGTGCCAGCAGTTACTCGCGAAACATTCAGTACTTC. It translates to CASSYSRNIQYF.

The rearrangement joins TRBV30 to TRBJ2-1; 7 bases line up with TRBD1. V lost 4 bases and J lost 4; bases outside the gene matches: 16. The CDR3 sequence is 17 residues long. Looked up from germline, CDR1 is GTSNPN and CDR2 is SVGIG (reference sequence). CDR3 nucleotides: TGTGCCTGGACCCTCATAGGGGGCAGGTTGTGGTACAATGAGCAGTTCTTC. The encoded protein is CAWTLIGGRLWYNEQFF. The full variable domain, with the rest looked up from reference TRBV30 and TRBJ2-1, is SQTIHQWPATLVQPVGSPLSLECTVEGTSNPNLYWYRQAAGRGLQLLFYSVGIGQISSEVPQNLSASRPQDRQFILSSKKLLLSDSGFYLCAWTLIGGRLWYNEQFFGPGTRLTVL.

This rearrangement joins TRBV19 to TRBJ1-2; TRBD1 is a possible D gene (5 bases). V lost 6 bases to trimming and J lost 2 bases, with 16 bases between them. Germline V CDR1 and CDR2: LNHDA, SQIVND (reference sequence). This CDR3 has 15 residues. The DNA for the CDR3 is TGTGCCAGTAGAGAGGGAGTCAGGGAGAACTATGGCTACACCTTC. The encoded protein is CASREGVRENYGYTF.

The rearrangement links TRBV9 to TRBJ1-6, with D perhaps TRBD1 (6 bases). The length of the CDR3 is 16 residues. Germline V gene data show CDR1 as SGDLS and CDR2 as YYNGEE. Trimming stripped 0 bases from V and 9 bases from J, with 16 bases between. The CDR3 loop is CASSVERNRVFSPLHF. The CDR3 DNA is TGTGCCAGCAGCGTAGAAAGAAACAGGGTCTTTTCACCCCTCCACTTT.

This rearrangement joins TRBV7-8 to TRBJ1-5; perhaps TRBD1 as D (6 bases). Per the germline V gene, CDR1 is SGHVS and CDR2 is FQNEAQ. V gave up 2 bases and J gave up 4 bases, with 15 bases separating them. The CDR3 extends over 16 amino acids. The CDR3 protein is CASSLLPGGANQPQHF. Here the CDR3 DNA reads TGTGCCAGCAGCTTACTCCCCGGGGGGGCGAATCAGCCCCAGCATTTT.

The chain has TRBV6-5 and TRBJ2-1; weak D call: TRBD1 (5 bases). Germline V gene lookup returns CDR1 MNHEY and CDR2 SVGAGI. This CDR3 contains 11 residues. The V end was cut by 8 bases, the J end by 8 bases, with 10 bases between. CDR3: CASSGPYEQFF. The CDR3 nucleotides are TGTGCCAGCTCAGGGCCCTATGAGCAGTTCTTC.

The J gene is TRBJ1-4, the V gene TRBV4-3; no clear D. The CDR3 loop spans 15 amino acids. V was cut by 0 bases and J by 5 bases, with 10 bases left in between. CDR1 and CDR2 from the germline V gene are LGHNA and YSLEER. The DNA of the CDR3 is TGCGCCAGCAGCCAAGAACCGGGTAACAATGAAAAACTGTTTTTT. This translates into CASSQEPGNNEKLFF.

The V and J genes are TRBV12-5 and TRBJ1-4; D might be TRBD1 (5 bases). The CDR3 length is 14 residues. Per the germline V gene, CDR1 is LGHNT and CDR2 is FRNRAP. With 3 bases removed from V and 12 bases from J, the gap between germline ends came to 17 bases. The CDR3 is CASGLGPGTGQLFF. The CDR3 nucleotides are TGTGCTAGTGGTTTAGGCCCCGGGACCGGGCAACTGTTTTTT.

A word on this clone: An end of the junction does not agree with germline; a read error may underlie this. This chain connects TRBV7-7 to TRBJ2-5, with 7 bases fitting TRBD1. Germline CDR1 SSHAT, CDR2 FNYEAQ (reference sequence). There are 13 residues in the CDR3. The CDR3 DNA sequence: TGTGCTAGCAGCCTACAGGGGCCGGGGACCCAGTACTTC. As protein: CASSLQGPGTQYF. Based on the CDR3 plus reference TRBV7-7 and TRBJ2-5, the full variable domain is GAGVSQSPRYKVTKRGQDVTLRCDPISSHATLYWYQQALGQGPEFLTYFNYEAQPDKSGLPSDRFSAERPEGSISTLTIQRTEQRDSAMYRCASSLQGPGTQYFGPGTRLLVL.

The chain is built from TRBV19 and TRBJ1-2, with D possibly TRBD1 on 6 matching bases. The CDR3 contains 12 residues. Per the germline V gene, CDR1 is LNHDA and CDR2 is SQIVND (reference sequence). Trimming took off 3 bases at V and 10 bases at J, with 12 bases between the two ends. The CDR3 DNA reads as TGTGCCAGTAGTATCCTGGCAGGGGACTACACCTTC. This codes for CASSILAGDYTF.

The V gene is TRBV18, the J gene TRBJ2-7; D may be TRBD1 (6 bases). This CDR3 region has 13 residues. Per germline, CDR1 KGHSH and CDR2 LQKENI. V lost 5 bases and J 3 bases, leaving 11 bases between the germline ends. CDR3 nucleotides: TGTGCCAGCTCAGCCGGGACAAACTACGAGCAGTACTTC. Protein sequence: CASSAGTNYEQYF.

On this clone: One junction end disagrees with the germline gene, perhaps due to a read error. The chain joins TRBV5-8 to TRBJ2-4; 7 nucleotides match TRBD1. In germline, CDR1 is SGHTS, CDR2 YDEGEE. The CDR3 contains 12 residues. CDR3: CASSPRSRTGDF. For the CDR3, the DNA is TGTGCCAGCAGCCCCAGGTCTAGGACAGGAGACTTC. Combining the CDR3 with reference TRBV5-8 and TRBJ2-4 gives the whole variable domain EAGVTQSPTHLIKTRGQQATLRCSPISGHTSVYWYQQALGLGLQFLLWYDEGEERNRGNFPPRFSGRQFPNYSSELNVNALELEDSALYLCASSPRSRTGDFGAGTRLSVL.